The 14 T cell receptor beta chains reported below all come from one sample, sequenced in a study of T cell responses to AZD1222 COVID-19 vaccine. Some clones are missing from TCRdb's copy, which holds only in-frame ones; the method was immunoSEQ multiplex PCR. The sample lists roughly 93,000 clones, nearly 90% occurring once. Sequenced material: peripheral blood, taken on day 0 of AZD1222 vaccination. The receptors come from an adult in good health.

The chain joins TRBV28 to TRBJ1-2; D possibly corresponds to TRBD1 (5 bases). Germline CDR1 MDHEN, CDR2 SYDVKM. Trimming stripped 3 bases from V and 5 bases from J, with 10 bases between. The CDR3 sequence is 13 residues long. CDR3 sequence: CASSLSGWYGYTF. The CDR3 DNA is TGTGCCAGCAGTTTGTCAGGGTGGTATGGCTACACCTTC.

This clone was detected only once. The chain employs TRBV6-5 and TRBJ2-1; D possibly corresponds to TRBD2 (7 bases). Germline lookup yields CDR1 MNHEY and CDR2 SVGAGI. Trimming left V 4 bases short and J 7 bases short, with 20 bases between. This CDR3 spans 16 amino acids. Written as DNA, the CDR3 is TGTGCCAGCAGTTCTCTCGCCACGGGGGGCGGGAATGAGCAGTTCTTC. It codes for CASSSLATGGGNEQFF.

The chain couples TRBV4-1 to TRBJ1-6; D is unclear. Germline-derived CDR1 and CDR2 are MGHRA and YSYEKL. Trimming stripped 6 bases from V and 0 bases from J, with 3 bases between. This CDR3 has 13 amino acids. As DNA, the CDR3 is TGCGCCAGCAGGGACTCCTATAATTCACCCCTCCACTTT. It translates to CASRDSYNSPLHF.

The V gene is TRBV30, the J gene TRBJ2-7, with D maybe TRBD1 (6 bases). The CDR3 consists of 13 residues. In germline, CDR1 is GTSNPN, CDR2 SVGIG (reference sequence). V was pared by 3 bases and J by 1 base, with 10 bases between. The CDR3 bases are TGTGCCTGGAGAAAAAGGGGGTCCTACGAGCAGTACTTC. It is translated as CAWRKRGSYEQYF.

The chain links TRBV19 to TRBJ1-2; possible D gene TRBD1, 6 bases. Per germline, CDR1 LNHDA and CDR2 SQIVND (reference sequence). The CDR3 has 12 amino acids. The V end was cut by 3 bases, the J end by 4 bases, with 6 bases between. The DNA for the CDR3 is TGTGCCAGTAGTATGACAGGCTATGGCTACACCTTC. Its translation is CASSMTGYGYTF.

The V and J genes are TRBV10-3 and TRBJ2-2; D possibly corresponds to TRBD1 (6 bases). This CDR3 is built from 16 residues. CDR1 and CDR2 from the germline V gene are ENHRY and SYGVKD. V was trimmed by 0 bases and J by 0 bases, leaving 8 bases between them. The CDR3 DNA reads TGTGCCATCAGTGAGTCAGGACAGCCGAACACCGGGGAGCTGTTTTTT. Translated: CAISESGQPNTGELFF.

The chain is built from TRBV12-3 or TRBV12-4 and TRBJ1-1; the D is unclear. The CDR3 contains 13 residues. Trimming pared 4 bases from V and 1 base from J, leaving 7 bases between. DNA for the CDR3: TGTGCCAGCAGTTGGACGGAGAACACTGAAGCTTTCTTT. Residues: CASSWTENTEAFF.

In its sample, this clone was seen a few times. This chain joins TRBV3-1 (or the pseudogene TRBV3-2) and TRBJ2-1; 8 nucleotides align to TRBD2. Germline loops: CDR1 LGHDT, CDR2 YNNKEL (reference sequence). The trim removed 5 bases at V and 10 bases at J, leaving 7 bases unmatched. The CDR3 extends over 13 amino acids. The CDR3 nucleotides are TGTGCCAGCAGCACGACTTCGGGAGGGGAGCAGTTCTTC. This translates into CASSTTSGGEQFF.

The genes are TRBV7-2 and TRBJ2-1, with D hard to call. The V end lost 1 base, the J end lost 6 bases, and 7 bases lay between the germline ends. From germline, CDR1 is SGHTA and CDR2 FQGNSA. This CDR3 comprises 13 residues. CDR3 DNA: TGTGCCAGCAGCTTAGTAATCCTCAATGAGCAGTTCTTC. This translates into CASSLVILNEQFF. The variable domain in full, completed from reference TRBV7-2 and TRBJ2-1, reads GAGVSQSPSNKVTEKGKDVELRCDPISGHTALYWYRQSLGQGLEFLIYFQGNSAPDKSGLPSDRFSAERTGGSVSTLTIQRTQQEDSAVYLCASSLVILNEQFFGPGTRLTVL.

Only a few counts were recorded for this clone. The J gene is TRBJ1-6, the V gene TRBV7-2; no reliable D call. Germline lookup yields CDR1 SGHTA and CDR2 FQGNSA. The V gene lost 3 bases and the J gene lost 1 base, with 7 bases spanning the gap. This CDR3 region has 15 residues. The CDR3 region has the DNA TGTGCCAGCAGCTTGAGCAGTTCCTATAATTCACCCCTCCACTTT. Translating it yields CASSLSSSYNSPLHF.

This rearrangement joins TRBV7-8 to TRBJ1-2, with TRBD1 identical over 7 bases. The CDR3 has 15 amino acids. In germline, CDR1 is SGHVS, CDR2 FQNEAQ. Trimming at V came to 5 bases and at J to 7 bases, leaving 13 bases not matched to a gene. CDR3 sequence reads: CASSPSAGGIGGYTF. For the CDR3, the DNA is TGTGCCAGCAGCCCTAGCGCAGGGGGGATTGGTGGCTACACCTTC.

The gene calls are TRBV2 and TRBJ2-7, with D hard to call. V dropped 8 bases and J dropped 2 bases, with 7 bases sitting between them. Looked up from germline, CDR1 is SNHLY and CDR2 is FYNNEI. The CDR3 is made up of 11 amino acids. The CDR3: CASGIAYEQYF. In nucleotides, the CDR3 is TGTGCCAGCGGAATTGCCTACGAGCAGTACTTC.

This clone was recorded once. This chain uses TRBV2 with TRBJ1-5, with D perhaps matching TRBD1 (5 bases). The CDR3 sequence is 15 residues long. V dropped 5 bases and J dropped 7 bases, with 18 bases sitting between them. Germline lookup yields CDR1 SNHLY and CDR2 FYNNEI. The CDR3: CASSKEFGAAQPQHF. The CDR3 nucleotides are TGTGCCAGCAGTAAGGAGTTTGGGGCTGCACAGCCCCAGCATTTT.

The count of this clone is one. The chain links TRBV11-2 to TRBJ1-4; unclear D gene. CDR1 and CDR2 from the germline V gene are SGHAT and FQNNGV. This CDR3 spans 12 amino acids. Between the trimmed V and J ends, which lost 3 bases and 13 bases, there was a span of 12 bases. CDR3 residues: CASSFASEGLFF. The CDR3 DNA sequence: TGTGCCAGCAGCTTTGCGAGCGAGGGACTGTTTTTT.